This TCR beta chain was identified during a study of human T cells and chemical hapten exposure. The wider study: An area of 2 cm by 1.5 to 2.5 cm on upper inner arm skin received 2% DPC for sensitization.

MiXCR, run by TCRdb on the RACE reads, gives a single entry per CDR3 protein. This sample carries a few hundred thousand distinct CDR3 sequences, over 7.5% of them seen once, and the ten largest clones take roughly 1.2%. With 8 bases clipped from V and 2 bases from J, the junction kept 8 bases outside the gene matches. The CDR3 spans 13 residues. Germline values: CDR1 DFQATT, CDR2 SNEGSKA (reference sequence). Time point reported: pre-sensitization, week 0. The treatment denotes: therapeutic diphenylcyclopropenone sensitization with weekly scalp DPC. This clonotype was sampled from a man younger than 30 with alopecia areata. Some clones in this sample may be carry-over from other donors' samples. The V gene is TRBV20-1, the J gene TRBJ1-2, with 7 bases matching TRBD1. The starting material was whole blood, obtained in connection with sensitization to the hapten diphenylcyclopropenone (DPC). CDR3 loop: CSSIYRGNYGYTF. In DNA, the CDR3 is TGCAGTTCTATTTACAGGGGAAACTATGGCTACACCTTC.